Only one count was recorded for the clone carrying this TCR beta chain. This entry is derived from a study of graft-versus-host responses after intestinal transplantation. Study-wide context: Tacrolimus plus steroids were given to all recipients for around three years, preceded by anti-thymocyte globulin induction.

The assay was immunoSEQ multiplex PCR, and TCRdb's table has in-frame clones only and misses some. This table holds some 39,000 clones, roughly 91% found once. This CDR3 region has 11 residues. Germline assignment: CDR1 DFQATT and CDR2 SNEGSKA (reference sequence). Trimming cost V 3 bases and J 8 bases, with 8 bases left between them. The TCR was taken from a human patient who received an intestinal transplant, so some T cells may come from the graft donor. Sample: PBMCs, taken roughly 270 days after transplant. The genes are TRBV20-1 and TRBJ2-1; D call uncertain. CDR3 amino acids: CSARGSDEQFF. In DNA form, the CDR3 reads TGCAGTGCTAGGGGAAGCGATGAGCAGTTCTTC.